This T cell receptor (beta chain) was captured by sequencing in a study of T cell repertoires in cytomegalovirus infection. Overall study: Public TCR beta signature analysis indicated the presence of both CMV infection and matching HLA type.

Losses at the gene ends were 6 bases for V and 6 bases for J; bases not matched to a gene: 10. From germline, CDR1 is MDHEN and CDR2 SYDVKM. CDR3 size: 15 residues. Study-wide results and caveats: Pooled public TCR beta family frequency picked out CMV carriers with the relevant HLA. Ex vivo, HLA-C-restricted CMV-specific TCR beta clonotypes prevailed over the rest of the response.

For this clonotype: Its antigen is currently unknown.

TCRdb recomputed calls from the reads with MiXCR, one row per CDR3 protein. The sample lists roughly 640,000 distinct CDR3 sequences; roughly 26% were seen once. Sequenced: CD8+ T cells from PBMCs. V usage is TRBV28 and J usage is TRBJ2-3, with 9 positions matching TRBD1. This clonotype originated in a human donor in good health (CMV status not recorded). Some clones in this sample may be carry-over from other donors' samples. CDR3 DNA: TGTGCCAGCAGCGCCGGGACAGGGTTAGAGGATACGCAGTATTTT. Translated, it gives CASSAGTGLEDTQYF.